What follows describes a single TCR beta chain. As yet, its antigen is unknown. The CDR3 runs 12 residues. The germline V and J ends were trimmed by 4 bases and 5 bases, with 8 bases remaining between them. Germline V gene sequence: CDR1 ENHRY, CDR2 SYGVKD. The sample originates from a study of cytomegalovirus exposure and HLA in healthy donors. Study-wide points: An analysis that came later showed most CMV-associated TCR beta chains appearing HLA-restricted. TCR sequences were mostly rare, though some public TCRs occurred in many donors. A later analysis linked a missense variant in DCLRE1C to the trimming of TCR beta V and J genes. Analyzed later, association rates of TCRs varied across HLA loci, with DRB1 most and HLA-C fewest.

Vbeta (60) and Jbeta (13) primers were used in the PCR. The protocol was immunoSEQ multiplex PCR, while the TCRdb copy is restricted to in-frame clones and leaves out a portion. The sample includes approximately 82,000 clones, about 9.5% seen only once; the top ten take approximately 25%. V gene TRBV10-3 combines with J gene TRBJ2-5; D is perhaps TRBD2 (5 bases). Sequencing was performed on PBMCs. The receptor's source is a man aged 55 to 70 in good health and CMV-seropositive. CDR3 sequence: CAISGTGETQYF. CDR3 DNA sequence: TGTGCCATCAGTGGAACGGGGGAGACCCAGTACTTC.